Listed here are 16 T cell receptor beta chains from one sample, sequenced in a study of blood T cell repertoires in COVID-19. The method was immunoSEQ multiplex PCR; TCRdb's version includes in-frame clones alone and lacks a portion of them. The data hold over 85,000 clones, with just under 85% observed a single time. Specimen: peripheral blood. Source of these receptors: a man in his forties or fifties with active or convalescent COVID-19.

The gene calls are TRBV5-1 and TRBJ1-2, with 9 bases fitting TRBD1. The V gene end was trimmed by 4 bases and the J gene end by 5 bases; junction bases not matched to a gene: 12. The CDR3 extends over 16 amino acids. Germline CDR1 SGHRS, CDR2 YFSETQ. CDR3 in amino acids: CASSRTTGTGNYGYTF. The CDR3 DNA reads TGCGCCAGCAGCCGTACCACCGGGACAGGGAATTATGGCTACACCTTC.

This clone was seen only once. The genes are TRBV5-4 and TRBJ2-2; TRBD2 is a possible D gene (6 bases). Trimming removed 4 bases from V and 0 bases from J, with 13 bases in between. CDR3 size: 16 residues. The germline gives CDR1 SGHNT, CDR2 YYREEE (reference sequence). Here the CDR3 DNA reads TGTGCCAGCAGCCCCGGATGGGGGGCGAACACCGGGGAGCTGTTTTTT. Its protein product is CASSPGWGANTGELFF.

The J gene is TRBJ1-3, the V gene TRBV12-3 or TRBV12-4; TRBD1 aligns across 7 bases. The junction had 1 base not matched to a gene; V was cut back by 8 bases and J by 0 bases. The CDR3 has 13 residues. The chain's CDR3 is CASGDSSGNTIYF. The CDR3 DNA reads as TGTGCCAGCGGGGACAGCTCTGGAAACACCATATATTTT.

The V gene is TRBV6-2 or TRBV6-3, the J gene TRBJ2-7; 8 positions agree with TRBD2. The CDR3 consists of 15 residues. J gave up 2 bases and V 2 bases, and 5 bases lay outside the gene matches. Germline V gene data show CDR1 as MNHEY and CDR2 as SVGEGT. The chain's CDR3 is CASSYVAGGAYEQYF. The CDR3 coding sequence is TGTGCCAGCAGTTACGTGGCGGGGGGAGCCTACGAGCAGTACTTC.

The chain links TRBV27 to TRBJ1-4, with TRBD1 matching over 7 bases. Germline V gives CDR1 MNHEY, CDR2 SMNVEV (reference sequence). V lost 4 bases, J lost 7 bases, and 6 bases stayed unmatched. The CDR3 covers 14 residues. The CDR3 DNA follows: TGTGCCAGCAGTTCACAGGGGAAAGGTGAAAAACTGTTTTTT. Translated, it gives CASSSQGKGEKLFF.

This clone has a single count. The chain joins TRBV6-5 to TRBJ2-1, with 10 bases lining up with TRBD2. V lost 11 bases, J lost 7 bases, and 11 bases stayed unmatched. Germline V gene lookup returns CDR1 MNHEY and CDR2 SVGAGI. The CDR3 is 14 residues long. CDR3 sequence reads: CARRGLAGVNEQFF. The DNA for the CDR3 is TGTGCCCGACGGGGCCTAGCGGGGGTGAATGAGCAGTTCTTC.

This CDR3 is CASIGTSGSYEQYF. CDR3 DNA sequence: TGTGCCAGCATTGGGACTAGCGGTTCCTACGAGCAGTACTTC. The J gene is TRBJ2-7, the V gene TRBV2; 11 bases line up with TRBD2. The junction had 3 bases not matched to a gene; V was cut back by 7 bases and J by 1 base. CDR1 is SNHLY and CDR2 is FYNNEI in the germline V gene. This CDR3 has 14 residues.

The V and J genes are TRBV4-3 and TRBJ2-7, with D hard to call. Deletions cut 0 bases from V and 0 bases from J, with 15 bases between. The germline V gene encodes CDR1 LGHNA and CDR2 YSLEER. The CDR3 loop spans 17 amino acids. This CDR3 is CASSQDVGRLNSYEQYF. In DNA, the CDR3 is TGCGCCAGCAGCCAAGATGTGGGCCGCTTAAACTCCTACGAGCAGTACTTC.

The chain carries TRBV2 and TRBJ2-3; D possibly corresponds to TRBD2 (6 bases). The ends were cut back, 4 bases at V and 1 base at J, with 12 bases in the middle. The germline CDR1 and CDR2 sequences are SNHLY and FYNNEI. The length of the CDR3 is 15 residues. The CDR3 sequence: CASSGVQRGTDTQYF. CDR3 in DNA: TGTGCCAGCAGTGGGGTCCAGCGGGGCACAGATACGCAGTATTTT.

The CDR3 bases are TGCGCCAGCAGTGACGGGGGCGAGCAGTACTTC. Translated: CASSDGGEQYF. The chain joins TRBV10-1 to TRBJ2-7, with D possibly TRBD2 on 6 matching bases. The V gene lost 3 bases and the J gene lost 6 bases, with 6 bases spanning the gap. Looked up from germline, CDR1 is WNHNN and CDR2 is SYGVQD (reference sequence). This CDR3 has 11 amino acids.

The CDR3 here is CASSERGATDTQYF. Here the CDR3 DNA reads TGTGCCAGCAGTGAGCGGGGGGCCACAGATACGCAGTATTTT. The V gene is TRBV6-4, the J gene TRBJ2-3, with 8 bases that match TRBD2. Germline V gene sequence: CDR1 MRHNA, CDR2 SNTAGT. The CDR3 sequence is 14 residues long. Germline trimming cut 3 bases from V and 2 bases from J; bases unmatched to any gene: 1.

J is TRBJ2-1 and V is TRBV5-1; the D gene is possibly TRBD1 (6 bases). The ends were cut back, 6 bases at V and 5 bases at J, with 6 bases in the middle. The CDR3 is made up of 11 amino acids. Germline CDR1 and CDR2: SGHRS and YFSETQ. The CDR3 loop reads CASKGDNEQFF. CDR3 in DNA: TGCGCCAGCAAGGGGGACAATGAGCAGTTCTTC.

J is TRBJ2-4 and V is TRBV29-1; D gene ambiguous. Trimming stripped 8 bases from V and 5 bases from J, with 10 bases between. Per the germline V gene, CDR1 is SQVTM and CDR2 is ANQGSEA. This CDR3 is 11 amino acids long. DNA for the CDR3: TGCAGCTATTCAACACAAAACATTCAGTACTTC. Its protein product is CSYSTQNIQYF.

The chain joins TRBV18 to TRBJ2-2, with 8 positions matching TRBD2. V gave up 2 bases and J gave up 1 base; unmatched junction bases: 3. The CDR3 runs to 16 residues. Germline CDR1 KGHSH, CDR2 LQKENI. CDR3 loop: CASSPYSGGNTGELFF. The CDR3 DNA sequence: TGTGCCAGCTCACCATACAGCGGGGGGAACACCGGGGAGCTGTTTTTT.

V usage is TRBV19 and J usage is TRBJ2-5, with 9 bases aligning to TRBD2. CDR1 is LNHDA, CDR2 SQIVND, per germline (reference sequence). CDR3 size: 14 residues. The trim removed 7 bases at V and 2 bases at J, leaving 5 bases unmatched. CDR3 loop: CASNQRGVQETQYF. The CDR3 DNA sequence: TGTGCCAGTAACCAGCGGGGGGTACAAGAGACCCAGTACTTC.

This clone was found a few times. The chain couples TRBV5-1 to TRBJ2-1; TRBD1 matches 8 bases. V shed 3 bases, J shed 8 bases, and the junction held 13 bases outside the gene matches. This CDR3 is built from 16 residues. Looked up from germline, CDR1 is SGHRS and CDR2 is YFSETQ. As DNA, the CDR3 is TGCGCCAGCAGCTGGGCTCGGACAGGGTTTGGAGATGAGCAGTTCTTC. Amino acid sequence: CASSWARTGFGDEQFF.